Below are 5 T cell receptor beta chains sequenced from a single sample in a study of cytomegalovirus exposure and HLA in healthy donors. Vbeta (60) and Jbeta (13) primers were used in the PCR. Repertoires were generated with immunoSEQ multiplex PCR, while TCRdb's copy carries only in-frame clones and drops some. The sample shows some 85,000 clones, around 76% of them seen only once. What was sequenced was PBMCs. The receptors stem from a young man in good health and CMV-seropositive.

The chain joins TRBV29-1 to TRBJ2-4, with D tentatively TRBD2 (5 bases). This CDR3 comprises 14 residues. Trimming took off 8 bases at V and 6 bases at J, with 20 bases between the two ends. Germline lookup yields CDR1 SQVTM and CDR2 ANQGSEA. The CDR3 loop is CSIVDPDYRNIQYF. The CDR3 DNA sequence: TGCAGCATCGTAGACCCAGACTACCGAAACATTCAGTACTTC.

This clone was seen a few times. V and J are TRBV7-3 and TRBJ1-1; D perhaps matches TRBD1 (6 bases). The CDR3 is 13 residues long. Germline values: CDR1 SGHTA, CDR2 FQGTGA. Trimming removed 5 bases at V and 3 bases at J, with 10 bases between. Written as DNA, the CDR3 is TGTGCCAGCAGCCGACAGGTGTACACTGAAGCTTTCTTT. It translates to CASSRQVYTEAFF.

V usage is TRBV6-5 and J usage is TRBJ2-5, with TRBD2 matching over 7 bases. This CDR3 has 12 residues. CDR1 and CDR2 from the germline V gene are MNHEY and SVGAGI. V lost 5 bases and J lost 4; bases outside the gene matches: 1. CDR3 DNA sequence: TGTGCCAGCAGTCGCGGGAGAGAGACCCAGTACTTC. Its translation is CASSRGRETQYF.

V usage is TRBV2 and J usage is TRBJ1-4; weak D call: TRBD1 (6 bases). The CDR3 covers 16 residues. Deletions cut 8 bases from V and 2 bases from J, with 18 bases between. The germline V gene has CDR1 SNHLY and CDR2 FYNNEI. CDR3 sequence reads: CASSREGGGTNEKLFF. The DNA of the CDR3 is TGTGCCAGCTCTCGCGAAGGGGGGGGGACTAATGAAAAACTGTTTTTT.

V usage is TRBV6-5 and J usage is TRBJ2-1; D unresolved. CDR3 length: 13 residues. Germline V gene data show CDR1 as MNHEY and CDR2 as SVGAGI. V was pared by 5 bases and J by 3 bases, with 8 bases between. CDR3 DNA sequence: TGTGCCAGCAGTAGAGATGACTACAATGAGCAGTTCTTC. It translates to CASSRDDYNEQFF.